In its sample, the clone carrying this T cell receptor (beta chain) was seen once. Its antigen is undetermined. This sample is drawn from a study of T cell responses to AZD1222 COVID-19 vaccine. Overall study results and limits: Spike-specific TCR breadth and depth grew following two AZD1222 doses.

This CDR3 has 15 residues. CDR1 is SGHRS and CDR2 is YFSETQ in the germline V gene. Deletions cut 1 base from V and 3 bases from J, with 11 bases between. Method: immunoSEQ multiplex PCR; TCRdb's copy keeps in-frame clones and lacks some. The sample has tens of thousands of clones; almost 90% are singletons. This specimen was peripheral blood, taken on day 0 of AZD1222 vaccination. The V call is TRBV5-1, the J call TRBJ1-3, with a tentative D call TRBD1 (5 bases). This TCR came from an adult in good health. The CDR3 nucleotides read TGCGCCAGCAGCTTGTATACAGGCGATGGAAACACCATATATTTT. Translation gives CASSLYTGDGNTIYF.